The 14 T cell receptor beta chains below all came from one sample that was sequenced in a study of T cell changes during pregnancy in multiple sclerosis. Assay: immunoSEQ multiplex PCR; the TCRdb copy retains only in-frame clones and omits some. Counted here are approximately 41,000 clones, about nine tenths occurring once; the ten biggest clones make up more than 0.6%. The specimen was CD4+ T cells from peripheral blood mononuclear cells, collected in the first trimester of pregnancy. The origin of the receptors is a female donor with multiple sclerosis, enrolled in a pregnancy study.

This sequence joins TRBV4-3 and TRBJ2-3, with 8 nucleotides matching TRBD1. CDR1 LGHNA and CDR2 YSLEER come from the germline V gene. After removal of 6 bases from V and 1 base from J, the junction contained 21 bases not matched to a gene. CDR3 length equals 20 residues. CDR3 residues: CASSIGTGPAATYRTDTQYF. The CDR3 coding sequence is TGCGCCAGCAGTATCGGGACAGGTCCAGCGGCTACCTACCGCACAGATACGCAGTATTTT.

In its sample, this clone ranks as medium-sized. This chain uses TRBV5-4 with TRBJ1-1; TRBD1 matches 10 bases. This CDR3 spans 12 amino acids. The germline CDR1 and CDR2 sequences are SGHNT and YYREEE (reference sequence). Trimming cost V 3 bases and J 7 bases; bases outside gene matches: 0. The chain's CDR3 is CASSWDRGEAFF. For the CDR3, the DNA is TGTGCCAGCAGCTGGGACAGGGGTGAAGCTTTCTTT.

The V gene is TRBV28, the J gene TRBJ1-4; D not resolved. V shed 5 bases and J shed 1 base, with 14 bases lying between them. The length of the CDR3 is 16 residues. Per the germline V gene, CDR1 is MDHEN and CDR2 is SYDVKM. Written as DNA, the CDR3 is TGTGCCAGCAGTCCCCTTGGCGGGAGAACTAATGAAAAACTGTTTTTT. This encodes CASSPLGGRTNEKLFF.

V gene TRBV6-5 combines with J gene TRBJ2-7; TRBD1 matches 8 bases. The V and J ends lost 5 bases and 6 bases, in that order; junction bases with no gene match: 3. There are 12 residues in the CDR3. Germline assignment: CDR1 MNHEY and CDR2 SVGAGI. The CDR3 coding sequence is TGTGCCAGCAGTACCACAGGGGGCGAGCAGTACTTC. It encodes CASSTTGGEQYF.

The CDR3 sequence is CASSLTGAASGNQPQHF. Written as DNA, the CDR3 is TGTGCCAGCAGTCTAACAGGGGCGGCGTCGGGAAATCAGCCCCAGCATTTT. The chain recombines TRBV28 with TRBJ1-5; TRBD1 matches at 7 bases. Per the germline V gene, CDR1 is MDHEN and CDR2 is SYDVKM. The CDR3 is 17 residues long. V lost 5 bases and J lost 4; bases outside the gene matches: 14. Complete variable domain (other parts from reference TRBV28 and TRBJ1-5): DVKVTQSSRYLVKRTGEKVFLECVQDMDHENMFWYRQDPGLGLRLIYFSYDVKMKEKGDIPEGYSVSREKKERFSLILESASTNQTSMYLCASSLTGAASGNQPQHFGDGTRLSIL.

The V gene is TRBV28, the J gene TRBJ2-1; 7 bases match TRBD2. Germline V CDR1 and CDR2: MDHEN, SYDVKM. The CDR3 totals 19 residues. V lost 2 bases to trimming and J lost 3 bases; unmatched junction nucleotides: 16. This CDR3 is CASSLRASGMALLYNEQFF. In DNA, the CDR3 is TGTGCCAGCAGTTTAAGGGCTAGCGGTATGGCCCTCCTCTACAATGAGCAGTTCTTC.

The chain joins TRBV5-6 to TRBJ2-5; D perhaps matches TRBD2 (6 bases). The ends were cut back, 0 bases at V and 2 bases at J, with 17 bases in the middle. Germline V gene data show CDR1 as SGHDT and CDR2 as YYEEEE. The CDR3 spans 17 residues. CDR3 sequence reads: CASSLVASWDWQETQYF. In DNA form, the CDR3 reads TGTGCCAGCAGCTTGGTAGCGAGTTGGGACTGGCAAGAGACCCAGTACTTC.

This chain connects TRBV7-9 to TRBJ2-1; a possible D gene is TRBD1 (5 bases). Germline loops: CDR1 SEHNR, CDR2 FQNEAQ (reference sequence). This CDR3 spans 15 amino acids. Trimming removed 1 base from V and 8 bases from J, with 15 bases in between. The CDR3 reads CASSLEAGHWDEQFF. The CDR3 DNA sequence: TGTGCCAGCAGCTTAGAGGCAGGACACTGGGATGAGCAGTTCTTC.

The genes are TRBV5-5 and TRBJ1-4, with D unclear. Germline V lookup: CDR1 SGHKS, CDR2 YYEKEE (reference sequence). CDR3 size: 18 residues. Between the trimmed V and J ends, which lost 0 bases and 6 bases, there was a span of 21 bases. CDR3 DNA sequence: TGTGCCAGCAGCTTGGACCCAGTTGGAGCAACTACTGATGAAAAACTGTTTTTT. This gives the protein CASSLDPVGATTDEKLFF.

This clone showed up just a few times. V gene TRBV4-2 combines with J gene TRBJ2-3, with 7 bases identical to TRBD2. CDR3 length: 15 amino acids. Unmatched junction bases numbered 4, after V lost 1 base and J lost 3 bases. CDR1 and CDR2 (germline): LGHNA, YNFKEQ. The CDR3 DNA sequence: TGTGCCAGCAGCCAAGCGGGAGGCCCTACAGATACGCAGTATTTT. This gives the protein CASSQAGGPTDTQYF.

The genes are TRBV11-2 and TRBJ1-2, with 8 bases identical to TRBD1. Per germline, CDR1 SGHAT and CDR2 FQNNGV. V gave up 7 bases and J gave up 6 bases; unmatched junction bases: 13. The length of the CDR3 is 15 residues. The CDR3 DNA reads TGTGCCAGCACCCCAAACGCAGGGGGCGCGGATGGCTACACCTTC. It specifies CASTPNAGGADGYTF.

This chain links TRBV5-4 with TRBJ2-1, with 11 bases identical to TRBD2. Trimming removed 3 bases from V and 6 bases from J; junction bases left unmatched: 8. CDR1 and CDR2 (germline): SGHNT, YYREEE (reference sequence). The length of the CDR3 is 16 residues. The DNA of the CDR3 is TGTGCCAGCAGCTCCACTAGCGGGAGAATCCCCAATGAGCAGTTCTTC. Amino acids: CASSSTSGRIPNEQFF.

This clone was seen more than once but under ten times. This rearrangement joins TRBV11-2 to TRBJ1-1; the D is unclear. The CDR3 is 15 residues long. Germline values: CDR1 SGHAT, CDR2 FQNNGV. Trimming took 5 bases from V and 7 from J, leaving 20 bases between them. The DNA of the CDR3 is TGTGCCAGCAGCACGTCCCGGGGTATTCTTGGTGAAGCTTTCTTT. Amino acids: CASSTSRGILGEAFF.

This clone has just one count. The CDR3, as DNA: TGTGCCAGCAGCCTTGGACAGGGGGCAGGCACTGAAGCTTTCTTT. Translation gives CASSLGQGAGTEAFF. The V and J genes are TRBV5-8 and TRBJ1-1, with 11 positions matching TRBD1. CDR3 length equals 15 residues. Losses at the gene ends were 4 bases for V and 4 bases for J; bases not matched to a gene: 6. In germline, CDR1 is SGHTS, CDR2 YDEGEE.